This T cell receptor beta chain comes out of a study of cytomegalovirus exposure and HLA in healthy donors. General study findings and limits: There were a few CMV-associated chains whose specificity for CMV antigens was confirmed in vitro.

Use of 60 Vbeta and 13 Jbeta primers characterized the PCR. The data were produced by immunoSEQ multiplex PCR, yet TCRdb's version contains in-frame clones alone and is incomplete. The data contain 150,000 to 200,000 clones, roughly 82% of them singletons. The V segment lost 5 bases and the J segment 2 bases; nucleotides outside the gene matches: 2. The CDR3 covers 14 residues. The germline V gene encodes CDR1 SGHTA and CDR2 FQGTGA. To note about this clone: Antigen unknown.

Sample: PBMCs. V is TRBV7-3 and J is TRBJ1-2; 10 bases map to TRBD1. This TCR came from a woman in her thirties in good health and CMV-seronegative. This CDR3 reads CASSPTGGNYGYTF. CDR3 in DNA: TGTGCCAGCAGCCCGACAGGGGGCAACTATGGCTACACCTTC.